The clone carrying this T cell receptor beta chain was detected ten times or more. The antigen is undetermined. Using its own MiXCR run on the RT-PCR reads, TCRdb lists one record per CDR3 protein. The profile shows about 580,000 distinct CDR3 sequences, 12% to 15% of them singletons. The V gene lost 2 bases and the J gene lost 4 bases, with 18 bases spanning the gap. The CDR3 has 16 amino acids. The germline CDR1 and CDR2 sequences are SGHRS and YFSETQ. These data come from a study of response to subunit inactivated influenza vaccine. Study-wide points: Each seasonal flu vaccination may recruit only limited new T cells, authors suggested.

The receptor was derived from a man between 45 and 60 years old who received an inactivated influenza vaccine. The starting material was PBMCs from blood, obtained roughly 12 days after vaccination. V gene TRBV5-1 combines with J gene TRBJ1-1; D gene ambiguous. CDR3 sequence: CASSLGSGGSGTEAFF. CDR3 in DNA: TGCGCCAGCAGCTTAGGCTCGGGTGGTTCAGGCACTGAAGCTTTCTTT. Supplemented by reference TRBV5-1 and TRBJ1-1, the full variable domain reads KAGVTQTPRYLIKTRGQQVTLSCSPISGHRSVSWYQQTPGQGLQFLFEYFSETQRNKGNFPGRFSGRQFSNSRSEMNVSTLELGDSALYLCASSLGSGGSGTEAFFGQGTRLTVV.